Below, one TCR beta chain is given with its context. Its antigen is not yet known. Within one base of it there is no much larger clone, and no base qualities were kept. These data are taken from a study of blood T cell repertoires in COVID-19 (dated by TCRdb to the early 2020s). Background for the entire study: Samples from collaborators originated in the United States, Italy and Spain and spanned both the acute and convalescent phases of COVID-19. Deeply sampled blood TCRbeta repertoires from subjects exposed to, actively infected with, or recovered from COVID-19 were included in the dataset. Samples were obtained from the ongoing ImmuneRACE study (first 160 participants) and from some 1,300 subjects provided by 6 global collaborators. Sample metadata almost always included a de-identified subject ID, COVID-19 status, age in years and sex. The repertoires were released in a freely available public database intended as a resource for research on the immune response to SARS-CoV-2. HLA class I and class II types, where available, came from metadata supplied by the sample provider rather than from assay-based typing. The prospective study material was composed of cDNA or gDNA derived from T cells, B-cell-depleted T cells, or PBMCs. The investigation overall reported the following: The quantity of clinical and demographic metadata differed by source and by participant and was supplied without curation.

The immunoSEQ Assay, a bias-controlled multiplex PCR, was used to amplify TCRbeta CDR3 regions from genomic DNA. The original pipeline was this. The number of nucleated cells in each sample was estimated from the amplification of reference gene primers within the assay. To quantify the absolute abundance of each unique TCRbeta CDR3 rearrangement, sequence reads were collapsed and filtered. For each sample, productive Simpson clonality was calculated as the square root of Simpson's diversity index over productive rearrangements. TCRdb retrieved this table from immuneACCESS and kept in-frame rearrangements only. Not all clones are present; in checked studies, unresolved V genes account for under half, and no reason is known for the remainder. V, J and clone size reflect that table, while D and trimming were determined from the DNA. Present in this sample are approximately 70,000 clones, 75% to 90% of which were seen just once. Roughly 2.5% of the sample comes from the top ten.

V sheds 5 bases and J sheds 9 bases, leaving 14 bases between their ends. The germline V gene gives CDR1 as MDHEN and CDR2 as SYDVKM. The CDR3 covers 12 residues, taking in both the cysteine and the phenylalanine. CDR3 DNA only is kept here, 36 bases in frame from base 1. The collaborating institutions used their own protocols to collect whole blood in K2EDTA tubes. For TCRbeta analysis, collaborators shipped samples in one of three forms: frozen whole blood, isolated PBMCs, or DNA extracted from either of those sample types. The sequenced sample consisted of peripheral blood. The rearrangement combines TRBV28 with TRBJ2-7; confidence is insufficient to name the D gene. The TCR sequence derives from a man aged 80 or over with active or convalescent COVID-19. CDR3 region: CASSPPGRVQYF. In nucleotide form, the sequence is TGTGCCAGCAGTCCCCCGGGTCGTGTGCAGTACTTC.